Listed below are T cell receptor beta chains from one sample, sequenced in a study of cytomegalovirus exposure and HLA in healthy donors. Sequencing was performed with immunoSEQ multiplex PCR; in TCRdb, only in-frame clones are kept and a portion is missing. Of approximately 59,000 clones listed, around 93% are singletons. Sequencing was done on a sample of PBMCs. These receptors were obtained from a woman aged 18-35 years in good health and CMV-seropositive. The CDR3 runs from the conserved cysteine through the conserved F or W. D genes are given only for firm matches. The size field is filled for only some rows; it gives once, few, many or a size class.

>TRBV5-4|NA|TRBJ1-1|NA
TGTGCCAGCAGCTTGTTCACAGGGATCTCAACTGAAGCTTTCTTT
CASSLFTGISTEAFF
>TRBV19|NA|TRBJ1-4|NA
TGTGCCAGTAGTATAGCCACAGGGAATGAAAAACTGTTTTTT
CASSIATGNEKLFF
>TRBV4-2|once|TRBJ2-1|TRBD2
TGTGCCAGCAGCCAAGGATCCGGGGGGTTCTCCTACAATGAGCAGTTCTTC
CASSQGSGGFSYNEQFF
>TRBV5-4|NA|TRBJ1-6|TRBD1
TGTGCCAGCAGAGACCTCGGGACAGGGATAACACCCCTCCACTTT
CASRDLGTGITPLHF
>TRBV7-3|NA|TRBJ1-5|NA
TGTGCCAGCAGCGCGTCCGGAGATCAGCCCCAGCATTTT
CASSASGDQPQHF
>TRBV5-5|NA|TRBJ1-3|NA
TGTGCCAGCAGCTCGGCCCCATCGGGGGGTGGAAACACCATATATTTT
CASSSAPSGGGNTIYF
>TRBV15|NA|TRBJ2-7|NA
TGTGCCACCAGCAGAGATCGGGACGAGCAGTACTTC
CATSRDRDEQYF
>TRBV27|NA|TRBJ2-1|TRBD2
TGTGCCAGCACAAAAGCGGGGACTATCAATGAGCAGTTCTTC
CASTKAGTINEQFF
>TRBV4-3|NA|TRBJ1-2|NA
TGCGCCAGCAGCCAAGACCCCGGGGGCTATGGCTACACCTTC
CASSQDPGGYGYTF
>TRBV7-2|NA|TRBJ2-1|TRBD2
TGTGCCAGCAGCCCAACTAGCGGGGGGGCGAATGAGCAGTTCTTC
CASSPTSGGANEQFF
>TRBV7-9|NA|TRBJ2-7|NA
TGTGCCAGCAGCTTCGGAGACGAGCAGTACTTC
CASSFGDEQYF
>TRBV5-1|NA|TRBJ1-2|TRBD1
TGCGCCAGCAGCACGGGGACAGGGGATGGCTACACCTTC
CASSTGTGDGYTF
>TRBV5-1|NA|TRBJ2-7|NA
TGCGCCAGCAGCTCCCAGGGCTACGAGCAGTACTTC
CASSSQGYEQYF
>TRBV7-9|once|TRBJ2-3|TRBD1
TGTGCCAGCAGCTTAGAATTTGGGGACAGGGGCACAGATACGCAGTATTTT
CASSLEFGDRGTDTQYF
>TRBV13|NA|TRBJ1-6|TRBD1
TGTGCCAGCAGCTTATGGGACAGGGGGGTGGGTAGATCACCCCTCCACTTT
CASSLWDRGVGRSPLHF
>TRBV6-5|NA|TRBJ1-2|NA
TGTGCCAGCGGCCGTTCGGGGGGGGGCTACACCTTC
CASGRSGGGYTF
>TRBV19|NA|TRBJ2-2|TRBD1
TGTGCCAGTAGTGTGGGGACAGACGAGAACACCGGGGAGCTGTTTTTT
CASSVGTDENTGELFF
>TRBV6-5|NA|TRBJ2-1|NA
TGTGCCAGCAGTTCCGTCTCTAGTTACAATGAGCAGTTCTTC
CASSSVSSYNEQFF
>TRBV13|once|TRBJ1-4|TRBD1
TGTGCCAGCAGCTCCAGAGACAGGGGTGAAAAACTGTTTTTT
CASSSRDRGEKLFF
>TRBV14|NA|TRBJ2-4|TRBD1
TGTGCCAGCAGCCAAGGGAGACAGGGCGAGGCCAAAAACATTCAGTACTTC
CASSQGRQGEAKNIQYF
>TRBV27|once|TRBJ2-3|NA
TGTGCCAGCAGCTTTCAGGGGCGCACAGATACGCAGTATTTT
CASSFQGRTDTQYF
>TRBV25-1|NA|TRBJ2-3|NA
TGTGCCAGCAGTGAGGCCAGGGGAAACACAGATACGCAGTATTTT
CASSEARGNTDTQYF
>TRBV19|NA|TRBJ2-5|NA
TGTGCCAGTAGCCTCCGACGGGCTAGCTCCACGGAGACCCAGTACTTC
CASSLRRASSTETQYF
>TRBV19|NA|TRBJ2-3|NA
TGTGCCAGTAGTATAATGGGGGGGCCGAAAGATACGCAGTATTTT
CASSIMGGPKDTQYF
>TRBV6-5|NA|TRBJ1-4|TRBD1
TGTGCCAGCAGTTCTTTAGGGACAGGGAACGAAAAACTGTTTTTT
CASSSLGTGNEKLFF
>TRBV11-2|NA|TRBJ2-7|NA
TGTGCCAGCAGCTTAGTTACAGGATCCTACGAGCAGTACTTC
CASSLVTGSYEQYF
>TRBV6-4|NA|TRBJ1-2|TRBD1
TGTGCCAGCAGTGACTCACAGGGGATACGAGGCTACACCTTC
CASSDSQGIRGYTF
>TRBV10-3|NA|TRBJ2-3|NA
TGTGCCATCAGTGAGTCCACAGGAGGCACAGATACGCAGTATTTT
CAISESTGGTDTQYF